The present entry profiles one T cell receptor (beta chain) with its context. Participants reported their clinical history, and cohort assignment relied on those reports. This sample is drawn from a study of blood T cell repertoires in COVID-19. Here immunoSEQ multiplex PCR was the method, and the copy in TCRdb shows in-frame clones only, minus some. The table lists 300,000 to 350,000 clones, about nine tenths of them singletons. V shed 5 bases and J shed 8 bases, with 19 bases lying between them. Per germline, CDR1 LNHDA and CDR2 SQIVND (reference sequence). There are 15 residues in the CDR3. This sequence joins TRBV19 and TRBJ2-1; D perhaps matches TRBD2 (6 bases). The sample was PBMCs or T cells enriched from blood (not recorded which). The receptor was isolated from a woman in her thirties who had been exposed to COVID-19. The CDR3 here is CASSPTTGSGDEQFF. The CDR3 nucleotides read TGTGCCAGTAGTCCAACTACCGGGAGCGGTGATGAGCAGTTCTTC.